This T cell receptor (beta chain) comes out of a study of Graves' ophthalmopathy and Graves' hyperthyroidism. Additional autoimmune diseases, uncontrolled infections, pregnancy or lactation disqualified patients. The diagnostic workup employed clinical symptoms, serum thyroxine, TRAb, thyroid ultrasound and orbital computed tomography. A volume of 10 ml of fresh peripheral blood supplied the PBMCs. As the template, RNA transcripts were used to amplify TCR beta CDR3 regions. First-round RT-PCR employed HTBI primers, with a second-round multiplex PCR after it. TCRdb used MiXCR to reprocess the multiplex PCR reads, holding one entry per CDR3 protein. The data contain under 200,000 distinct CDR3 sequences, less than 45% of them singletons. CDR1 SGHTA and CDR2 FQGTGA come from the germline V gene. Trimming removed 2 bases from V and 3 bases from J; junction bases left unmatched: 7. CDR3 length equals 15 residues.

This clonotype has at least ten counts. The chain joins TRBV7-3 to TRBJ2-7; 7 positions match TRBD1. The sample taken for sequencing was peripheral blood. The TCR sequence derives from a woman in her forties with Graves' ophthalmopathy. The CDR3 coding sequence is TGTGCCAGCAGCTTACATGCGACAGGGTACTACGAGCAGTACTTC. It codes for CASSLHATGYYEQYF. Together with reference TRBV7-3 and TRBJ2-7, the CDR3 gives the full variable domain: GAGVSQTPSNKVTEKGKYVELRCDPISGHTALYWYRQSLGQGPEFLIYFQGTGAADDSGLPNDRFFAVRPEGSVSTLKIQRTERGDSAVYLCASSLHATGYYEQYFGPGTRLTVT.